The sequence of this T cell receptor (beta chain) was determined in a study of Tregs in tolerant kidney transplant recipients. Study findings and constraints: The small number of patients limits these findings pending further validation. Biological reproducibility was not directly addressed in this study.

Sequenced by immunoSEQ multiplex PCR; TCRdb stores in-frame clones only, minus some. Its table lists about 48,000 clones. Germline CDR1 and CDR2: LGHNA and YNFKEQ. The CDR3 totals 16 residues. Worth noting for this clone: The target antigen is unknown. Germline and junction disagree at one end, which may indicate a read error. Read coverage stops 3 residues before the CDR3 terminus; the germline J gene supplies the remainder.

This sample comprised CD4+ T cells from blood, obtained before the transplant. This sequence originates from a human donor who received a combined kidney and bone marrow transplant. The chain links TRBV4-2 to TRBJ2-2; 9 bases fit TRBD2. Incomplete CDR3 DNA: TGCGCCAGCAAGGGTCGTAGCGGGAGTAACACCGGGGAG. Amino acid sequence: CASKGRSGSNTGE. The full CDR3 sequence reads CASKGRSGSNTGELFF.